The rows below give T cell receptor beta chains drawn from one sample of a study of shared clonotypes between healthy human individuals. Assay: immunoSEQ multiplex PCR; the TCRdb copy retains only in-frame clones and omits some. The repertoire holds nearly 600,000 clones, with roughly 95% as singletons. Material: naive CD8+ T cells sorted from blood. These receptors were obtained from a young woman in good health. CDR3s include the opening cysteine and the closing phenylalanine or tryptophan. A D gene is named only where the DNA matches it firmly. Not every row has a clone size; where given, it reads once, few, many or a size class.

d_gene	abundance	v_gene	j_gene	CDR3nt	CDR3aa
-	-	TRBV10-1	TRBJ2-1	TGCGCCAGCAGTTCGGGGGCAGGCAATGAGCAGTTCTTC	CASSSGAGNEQFF
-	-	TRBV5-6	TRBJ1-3	TGTGCCAGCAGCTCCTTCACTGACATAGCCGGAAACACCATATATTTT	CASSSFTDIAGNTIYF
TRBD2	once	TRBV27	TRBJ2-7	TGTGCCAGCAGCTTACTAGCGGGAGTAACCTACGAGCAGTACTTC	CASSLLAGVTYEQYF
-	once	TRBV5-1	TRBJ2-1	TGCGCCAGCAGCTTGACCAGGGGACGGCAGGGAACACACAATGAGCAGTTCTTC	CASSLTRGRQGTHNEQFF
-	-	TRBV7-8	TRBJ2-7	TGTGCCAGCAGCTCCACAAGATACGAGCAGTACTTC	CASSSTRYEQYF
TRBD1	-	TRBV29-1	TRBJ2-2	TGCAGCGGGACAGGGGGGCCCGGGGAGCTGTTTTTT	CSGTGGPGELFF
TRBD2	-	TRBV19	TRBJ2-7	TGTGCCAGTAGTATTGGACTAGCGGGATCCCGCTCCTACGAGCAGTACTTC	CASSIGLAGSRSYEQYF
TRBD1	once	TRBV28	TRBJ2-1	TGTGCCAGCGGGACAGGGGGGGTGGATGAGCAGTTCTTC	CASGTGGVDEQFF
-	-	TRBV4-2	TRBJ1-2	TGTGCCAGCAGCACCTCAATGACTCTGGGGGACTATGGCTACACCTTC	CASSTSMTLGDYGYTF
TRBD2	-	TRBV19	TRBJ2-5	TGTGCCAGTAGTAACCCGGGAGGTGGAGAGACCCAGTACTTC	CASSNPGGGETQYF
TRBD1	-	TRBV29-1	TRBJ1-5	TGCAGCGTTGAAGATCAGGGCAGGGGGGGTCAGCCCCAGCATTTT	CSVEDQGRGGQPQHF
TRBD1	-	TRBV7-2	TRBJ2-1	TGTGCCAGCAGCTTCATGGGACAGGCCTACAATGAGCAGTTCTTC	CASSFMGQAYNEQFF
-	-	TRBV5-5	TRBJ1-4	TGTGCCAGCAGCTTGCCGGGGAATGAAAAACTGTTTTTT	CASSLPGNEKLFF
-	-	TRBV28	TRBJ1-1	TGTGCCAGCAGTTTATATGTCGAAGCTTTCTTT	CASSLYVEAFF
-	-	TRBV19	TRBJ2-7	TGTGCCAGTAGTACTCTCAGGGAGGAGGGATCCTACGAGCAGTACTTC	CASSTLREEGSYEQYF
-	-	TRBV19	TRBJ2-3	TGTGCCAGTAGTTCCTCCGGGACGGATATCACAGATACGCAGTATTTT	CASSSSGTDITDTQYF
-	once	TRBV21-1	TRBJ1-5	TGTGCCAGCGATGACGTGGAGCATAGCAATCAGCCCCAGCATTTT	CASDDVEHSNQPQHF
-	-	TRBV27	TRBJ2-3	TGTGCCAGCAGTTTAAATGGGGGATCCTTTAGCACAGATACGCAGTATTTT	CASSLNGGSFSTDTQYF
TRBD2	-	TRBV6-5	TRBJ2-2	TGTGCCACCGGACTAGCGGGAGTAAGAACCGGGGAGCTGTTTTTT	CATGLAGVRTGELFF
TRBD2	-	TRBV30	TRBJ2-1	TGTGCCTGGAGTCCCGGGGGGAGTGAGCAGTTCTTC	CAWSPGGSEQFF
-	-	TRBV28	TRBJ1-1	TGTGCCAGCAGACGAGGGGGGTTTGAAGCTTTCTTT	CASRRGGFEAFF
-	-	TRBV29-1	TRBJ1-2	TGCAGCGCCGAGGGAGGCCCACCTAACTATGGCTACACCTTC	CSAEGGPPNYGYTF
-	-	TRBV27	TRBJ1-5	TGTGCCAGCAGCGCGGCCGGGCCAGCGATCAATCAGCCCCAGCATTTT	CASSAAGPAINQPQHF
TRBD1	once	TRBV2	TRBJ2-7	TGTGCCAGCAGTGTTCTGGACAGGGACTACGAGCAGTACTTC	CASSVLDRDYEQYF
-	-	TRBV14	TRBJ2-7	TGTGCCAGCAGCCAAGTAGAAGGGACCGAGCAGTACTTC	CASSQVEGTEQYF
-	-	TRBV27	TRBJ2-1	TGTGCCAGCAGTTCCGTAGGAGGGTTCTACAATGAGCAGTTCTTC	CASSSVGGFYNEQFF
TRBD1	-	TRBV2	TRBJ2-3	TGTGCCAGCAGTGATTCGTCGGGACAGGGAATAACAGATACGCAGTATTTT	CASSDSSGQGITDTQYF
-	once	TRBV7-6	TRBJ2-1	TGTGCCAGCAGCACCTCCAGGGTGGCCTCCTACAATGAGCAGTTCTTC	CASSTSRVASYNEQFF
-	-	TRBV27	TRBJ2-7	TGTGCCAGCAGTTTATCGGGGGACGGGTACGAGCAGTACTTC	CASSLSGDGYEQYF
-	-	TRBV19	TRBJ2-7	TGTGCCACCCGCGAGGGGAATAACTACGAGCAGTACTTC	CATREGNNYEQYF
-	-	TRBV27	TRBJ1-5	TGTGCCAGCAGTTTATCTCCAGGGGCCGGCAATCAGTCCCAGCATTTT	CASSLSPGAGNQSQHF
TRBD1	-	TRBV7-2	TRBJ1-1	TGTGCCAGCAGCCAGGACAGGGAGGGCGTGAACACTGAAGCTTTCTTT	CASSQDREGVNTEAFF
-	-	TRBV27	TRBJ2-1	TGTGCCAGCAGTTTCCCCGACTACAATGAGCAGTTCTTC	CASSFPDYNEQFF
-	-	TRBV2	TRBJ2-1	TGTGCCACCCAAGGAGGTCTCGTCAATGAGCAGTTCTTC	CATQGGLVNEQFF
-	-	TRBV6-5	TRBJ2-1	TGTGCCAGCAGCTCTAATGAGGGTAATGAGCAGTTCTTC	CASSSNEGNEQFF
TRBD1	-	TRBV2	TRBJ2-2	TGTGCCAGCAGTGGTCAGGGGGCTAACGGGGAGCTGTTTTTT	CASSGQGANGELFF
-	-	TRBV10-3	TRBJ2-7	TGTGCCATCAGTGAGTCGAATTTGAAGGCAGGCGAGGAGTACTTC	CAISESNLKAGEEYF
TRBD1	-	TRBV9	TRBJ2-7	TGTGCCAGCAGCGTAGGGACAGGGGCCTACGAGCAGTACTTC	CASSVGTGAYEQYF
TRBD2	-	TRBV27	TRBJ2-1	TGTGCCAGCGGTGATTTGGCGGGAGGGCCCTACAATGAGCAGTTCTTC	CASGDLAGGPYNEQFF
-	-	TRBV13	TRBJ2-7	TGTGCCAGCAGTCAAGGAGGGCGAGAGCAGTACTTC	CASSQGGREQYF
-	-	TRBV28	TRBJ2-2	TGTGCCAGCAGTTTAACCCCCCCTGGATCCACCGGGGAGCTGTTTTTT	CASSLTPPGSTGELFF
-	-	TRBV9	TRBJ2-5	TGTGCCAGCAGCTCGGGACACATCCAAGAGACCCAGTACTTC	CASSSGHIQETQYF
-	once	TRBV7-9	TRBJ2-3	TGTGCCAGCAGCCGGGGGGCGGCCGCGCAGTATTTT	CASSRGAAAQYF
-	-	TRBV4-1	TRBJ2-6	TGCGCCAGCACCTGGGCGTCTGGGGCCAACGTCCTGACTTTC	CASTWASGANVLTF
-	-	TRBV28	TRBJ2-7	TGTGCCAGCGGAGAACGAGGAGGGAAACCTAACTACGAGCAGTACTTC	CASGERGGKPNYEQYF
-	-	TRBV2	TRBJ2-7	TGTGCCAGCCGGCCCCAGGAGACCGAGCAGTACTTC	CASRPQETEQYF
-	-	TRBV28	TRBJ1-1	TGTGCCAGCGCCAGAGACGAAGCTTTCTTT	CASARDEAFF